This T cell receptor (beta chain) was identified during a study of beta chain features in type 1 diabetes. Notes on this clone: Its antigen is as yet unknown.

This CDR3 spans 14 amino acids. Germline V lookup: CDR1 SNHLY, CDR2 FYNNEI. The V segment lost 6 bases and the J segment 2 bases; nucleotides outside the gene matches: 6. Every bit of the isolated RNA underwent reverse transcription, so sequencing read expressed TCRB transcripts. Clones were read by immunoSEQ multiplex PCR, and TCRdb kept only the in-frame ones, dropping some. The repertoire holds 600,000 or so clones, over 12% seen once, with just under 0.04% in the top ten. Study outcomes and limitations: Moderate but significant shortening of TCRB CDR3s was recorded in all four CD4+ subsets from Type 1 diabetes patients. A potential PCR bias toward shorter templates would be equal in patient and control samples.

One heparinised blood draw averaging roughly 120 mL was given by each donor. The specimen sequenced was naive CD4+ T cells from blood. The clonotype comes from a man younger than 35 with type 1 diabetes. V and J are TRBV2 and TRBJ2-7, with 8 bases matching TRBD1. The CDR3 DNA reads as TGTGCCAGCAGCCGGGACAGGCTGACCTACGAGCAGTACTTC. Protein product: CASSRDRLTYEQYF.